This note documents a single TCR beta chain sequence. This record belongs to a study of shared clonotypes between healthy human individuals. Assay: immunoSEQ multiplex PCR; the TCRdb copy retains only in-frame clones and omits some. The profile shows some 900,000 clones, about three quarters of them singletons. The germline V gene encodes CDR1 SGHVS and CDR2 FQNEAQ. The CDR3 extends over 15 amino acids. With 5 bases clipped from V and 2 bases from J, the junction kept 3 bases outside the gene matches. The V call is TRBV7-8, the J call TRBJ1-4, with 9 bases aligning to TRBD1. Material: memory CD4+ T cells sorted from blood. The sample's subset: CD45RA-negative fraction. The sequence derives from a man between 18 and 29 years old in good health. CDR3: CASSPGQGTNEKLFF. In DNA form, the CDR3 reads TGTGCCAGCAGCCCCGGACAGGGGACTAATGAAAAACTGTTTTTT.